The text below deals with one TCR beta chain. No antigen is known for it. Per-base quality was not reported, and no clone a single base away is much larger than it. The sample belongs to a study of identical twins (dated by TCRdb to the mid-2010s). For the wider study: To test whether fetal clonotypes persist, this study deep-sequenced TCR alpha and beta repertoires from monozygotic twins, from unrelated adults of various ages, and from cord blood. To rule out contamination, the twin experiments were replicated at different times with different library preparation protocols. Overall study outcomes, separate from this receptor: Fewer insertions were carried by abundant cord blood beta clonotypes, a similar but weaker trend appeared in young adult naive repertoires, and no such trend appeared in memory repertoires. Compared with coincidental sharing between unrelated individuals, out-of-frame TCR alpha sequences shared between twins showed an excess of sequences with low generation probability. Out-of-frame TCR alpha sharing in monozygotic twins was systematically underestimated by recombination models, whereas sharing between unrelated individuals was in agreement with the recombination models. Invariant T cells such as MAIT and iNKT could partly confound zero-insertion analyses, although diverse VJ usage argued against such confounding for most clonotypes. A weaker excess of twin sharing was found in beta out-of-frame sequences because the signal-to-noise ratio was lowered by fewer shared sequences. Because the same donors could not be followed over many years, conclusions were based on cross-sectional statistical analysis.

To prepare the library, 5' RACE was applied. Sequencing instrument: Illumina HiSeq 2000. Template switching introduced a universal primer binding site; the final cDNA contained a unique molecular identifier, enabling accurate counting of TCR cDNA molecules. Specific primers in the conserved constant-segment region were used to synthesize first-strand cDNA for TCR alpha and beta chains. To control for contamination, every cDNA library was double barcoded, receiving both a SMART-Mk sample barcode and Illumina barcodes. TruSeq adapter sequences, together with Illumina sample barcodes, were added in two successive PCR steps. TCR alpha and beta cDNA libraries were sequenced on the Illumina HiSeq platform with custom primers. The original pipeline was this. Unique molecular identifiers were extracted from raw reads with MiGEC, and CDR3 positions were determined with MiXCR. Recombination models were inferred per individual with the repgenHMM and IGoR tools using an EM algorithm. Shared clonotype analysis was performed with the tcR package in R, normalizing sharing by the product of cloneset sizes. To study raw recombination free of thymic and clonal selection effects, out-of-frame nonproductive sequences were analyzed. TCRdb reran the public reads through fastp at Q25 and MiXCR, keeping productive beta chains. Identical CDR3 proteins give one entry, which carries the most common genes and DNA. The V and J calls here are based on TCRdb, not the publication. This sample holds about 530,000 distinct CDR3 sequences; 13% to 15% were observed only once. The ten top clones hold roughly 0.4% of the sample.

Only healthy Caucasian donors were included. Three pairs of female monozygotic twins, all aged roughly 18 to 29 years, made up the twin cohort. Positive isolation kits from Invitrogen were used to isolate CD4+ and CD8+ T cell populations. Sequences MNHEY (CDR1) and SVGAGI (CDR2) are obtained from the germline V gene. Measured from the cysteine to the phenylalanine, the CDR3 is 14 residues long. Only the CDR3 DNA is retained, 42 bases long and in frame from the first base. V ends up 8 bases short and J 6 bases short, with an unmatched junction base count of 9. These data were also reused for a study on yellow fever vaccine responses in identical twins. The other study reports the following: According to the authors, in identical twins the way T cells responded to vaccination appeared partly convergent and partly personalized. The study precisely tracked vaccine-responding T cell clones in identical twins.

This receptor was taken from a woman between 18 and 29 years old in good health. This chain joins TRBV6-5 to TRBJ2-2; TRBD1 fits 7 bases in the junction. Sequenced: CD4+ T cells sorted from blood. Here is the DNA: TGTGCCAGCCGTTCGACAGGGATCGCCGGGGAGCTGTTTTTT. This translates into CASRSTGIAGELFF.